Reported below is one T cell receptor (beta chain). This entry comes from a study of blood T cell repertoires in COVID-19. Libraries were prepared by immunoSEQ multiplex PCR; TCRdb keeps only in-frame clonotypes and omits some of them. The sample includes roughly 380,000 clones, around 84% seen only once; the top ten take about 1.2%. This CDR3 comprises 15 residues. CDR1 and CDR2 from the germline V gene are SGHRS and YFSETQ. V trimming: 2 bases; J trimming: 9 bases; junction bases outside the gene matches: 8. V usage is TRBV5-1 and J usage is TRBJ2-1; 10 bases agree with TRBD1. Sequencing was performed on peripheral blood. The sequence derives from a human donor with acute or convalescent COVID-19. The donor label of this sample is uncertain. This chain's CDR3 is CASSLTTGQGGEQFF. CDR3 in DNA: TGCGCCAGCAGCTTAACCACTGGACAGGGGGGTGAGCAGTTCTTC.